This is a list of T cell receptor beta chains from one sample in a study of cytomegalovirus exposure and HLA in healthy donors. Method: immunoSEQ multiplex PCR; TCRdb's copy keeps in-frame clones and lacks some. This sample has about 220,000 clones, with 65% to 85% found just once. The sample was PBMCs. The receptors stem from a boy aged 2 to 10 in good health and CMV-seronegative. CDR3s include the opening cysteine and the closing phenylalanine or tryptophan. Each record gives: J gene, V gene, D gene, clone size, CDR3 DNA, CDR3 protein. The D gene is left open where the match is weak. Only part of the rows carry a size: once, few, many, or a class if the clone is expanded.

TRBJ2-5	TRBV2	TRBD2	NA	TGTGCCAGCAGCCCTAGCGGGGGCTTGAGAGAGACCCAGTACTTC	CASSPSGGLRETQYF
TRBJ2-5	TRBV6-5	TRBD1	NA	TGTGCCAGCAACCGGGACAGGGTCGCGAAGACCCAGTACTTC	CASNRDRVAKTQYF
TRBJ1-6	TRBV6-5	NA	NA	TGTGCCAGCACCCGGGGTTTCGACGATAATTCACCCCTCCACTTT	CASTRGFDDNSPLHF
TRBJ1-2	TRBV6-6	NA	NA	TGTGCCAGCAGTTACTCGAAGGGGCTATGGGGCTACACCTTC	CASSYSKGLWGYTF
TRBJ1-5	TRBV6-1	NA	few	TGTGCCAGCAGTGAAGGGGGAGGGGTTAGGAATCAGCCCCAGCATTTT	CASSEGGGVRNQPQHF
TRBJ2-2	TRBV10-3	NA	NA	TGTGCCATCAGTGGGCGTGGGAGTAAGGACACCGGGGAGCTGTTTTTT	CAISGRGSKDTGELFF
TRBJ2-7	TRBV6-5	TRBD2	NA	TGTGCCAGCAGTATTAGCGGGAGGGTTTACGAGCAGTACTTC	CASSISGRVYEQYF
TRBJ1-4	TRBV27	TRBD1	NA	TGTGCCAGCAGTTTAGGGACAGGGCGGGGTAATGAAAAACTGTTTTTT	CASSLGTGRGNEKLFF
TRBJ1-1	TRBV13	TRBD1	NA	TGTGCCAGCAGCCCGAACGGACAGGGAGGGACTGAAGCTTTCTTT	CASSPNGQGGTEAFF
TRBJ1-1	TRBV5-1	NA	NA	TGCGCCAGCAGCTTGGGGGTCGGGCAGGGGATCGTGGGTAACACTGAAGCTTTCTTT	CASSLGVGQGIVGNTEAFF
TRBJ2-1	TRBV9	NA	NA	TGTGCCAGCAGCGTAGGGGGGGTAGCGCACAATGAGCAGTTCTTC	CASSVGGVAHNEQFF
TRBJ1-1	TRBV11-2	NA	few	TGTGCCAGCAGCCTCGGGGGTGAAGCTTTCTTT	CASSLGGEAFF
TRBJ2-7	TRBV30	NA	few	TGTGCCTGGAGTGTACGGTTCAAGAGCTACGAGCAGTACTTC	CAWSVRFKSYEQYF
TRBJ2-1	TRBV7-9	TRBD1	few	TGTGCCAGCAGCCCCGGGACAGGGGATGAGCAGTTCTTC	CASSPGTGDEQFF
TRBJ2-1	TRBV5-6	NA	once	TGTGCCAGCAGTATGACTAGGGGTTACAATGAGCAGTTCTTC	CASSMTRGYNEQFF
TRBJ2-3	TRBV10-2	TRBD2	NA	TGCGCCAGCAGTGAGTCCAGACTAGCGGGGAGCACAGATACGCAGTATTTT	CASSESRLAGSTDTQYF
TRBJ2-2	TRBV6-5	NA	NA	TGTGCCAGCAGTTATTCCTGGGCAAACACCGGGGAGCTGTTTTTT	CASSYSWANTGELFF
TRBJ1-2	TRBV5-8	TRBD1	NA	TGTGCCAGCAGCTTGGGGGACAGGGGATATGGCTACACCTTC	CASSLGDRGYGYTF
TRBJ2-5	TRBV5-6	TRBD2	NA	TGTGCCAGCAGCCCAGGGCGGGGGGCCTCGTACTTC	CASSPGRGASYF
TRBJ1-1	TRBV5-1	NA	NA	TGCGCCAGCAGCTTGGCCGGGGGGCGGGACACTGAAGCTTTCTTT	CASSLAGGRDTEAFF
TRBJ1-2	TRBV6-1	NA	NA	TGTGCCAGCAGTGAAGGCTCGGGGGGAGAAGCTAACTATGGCTACACCTTC	CASSEGSGGEANYGYTF
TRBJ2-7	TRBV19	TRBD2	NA	TGTGCCAGTAGTGCGTCCGGGACTAGCGGGAGACCGACCTACGAGCAGTACTTC	CASSASGTSGRPTYEQYF
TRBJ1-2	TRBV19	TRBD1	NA	TGTGCCAGTAGTATCGCTCGGACAGGCTATGGCTACACCTTC	CASSIARTGYGYTF
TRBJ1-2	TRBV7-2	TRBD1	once	TGTGCCAGCAGCTTCAGACAGGGGGGCTACCCTAACTATGGCTACACCTTC	CASSFRQGGYPNYGYTF
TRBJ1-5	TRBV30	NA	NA	TGTGCCTGGAGTGCCGCTAGGAGCAATCAGCCCCAGCATTTT	CAWSAARSNQPQHF
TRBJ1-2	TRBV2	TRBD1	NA	TGTGCCAGCAGTCCCCCGGGACAGCGGGATGGCTACACCTTC	CASSPPGQRDGYTF
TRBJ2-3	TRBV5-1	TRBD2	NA	TGCGCCAGCAGCTTGGAACTAGCGGGGGTGATGAAGCAGTATTTT	CASSLELAGVMKQYF
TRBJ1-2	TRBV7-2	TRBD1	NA	TGTGCCAGCAGCTCCGGACAGGGCTGGGGCTACACCTTC	CASSSGQGWGYTF
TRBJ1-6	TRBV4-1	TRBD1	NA	TGCGCCAGCAGCCATGTGGGACAGGATAATTCACCCCTCCACTTT	CASSHVGQDNSPLHF
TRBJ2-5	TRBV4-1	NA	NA	TGCGCCAGCAGCCGGGACTCAAAAGAGACCCAGTACTTC	CASSRDSKETQYF
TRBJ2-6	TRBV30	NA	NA	TGTGCCTGGAGTGCCTCCGGCGTCCTGACTTTC	CAWSASGVLTF
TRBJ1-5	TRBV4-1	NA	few	TGCGCCAGCAGCCAGGGGGACTTTAGCAATCAGCCCCAGCATTTT	CASSQGDFSNQPQHF
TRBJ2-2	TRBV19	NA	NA	TGTGCCAGTAGTGTGGGGGCCGCGAACACCGGGGAGCTGTTTTTT	CASSVGAANTGELFF
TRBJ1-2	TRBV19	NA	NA	TGTGCCAGTAGTATTGGGGGACTGGACTATGGCTACACCTTC	CASSIGGLDYGYTF
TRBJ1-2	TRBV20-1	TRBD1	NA	TGCAGTACAGGGGTTGCCTATGGCTACACCTTC	CSTGVAYGYTF
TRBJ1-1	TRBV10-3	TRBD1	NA	TGTGCCATCAGGGCCCGGACAGGGACAATAAACACTGAAGCTTTCTTT	CAIRARTGTINTEAFF
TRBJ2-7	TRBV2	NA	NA	TGTGCCAGCAGTCAGTACGAGCAGTACTTC	CASSQYEQYF